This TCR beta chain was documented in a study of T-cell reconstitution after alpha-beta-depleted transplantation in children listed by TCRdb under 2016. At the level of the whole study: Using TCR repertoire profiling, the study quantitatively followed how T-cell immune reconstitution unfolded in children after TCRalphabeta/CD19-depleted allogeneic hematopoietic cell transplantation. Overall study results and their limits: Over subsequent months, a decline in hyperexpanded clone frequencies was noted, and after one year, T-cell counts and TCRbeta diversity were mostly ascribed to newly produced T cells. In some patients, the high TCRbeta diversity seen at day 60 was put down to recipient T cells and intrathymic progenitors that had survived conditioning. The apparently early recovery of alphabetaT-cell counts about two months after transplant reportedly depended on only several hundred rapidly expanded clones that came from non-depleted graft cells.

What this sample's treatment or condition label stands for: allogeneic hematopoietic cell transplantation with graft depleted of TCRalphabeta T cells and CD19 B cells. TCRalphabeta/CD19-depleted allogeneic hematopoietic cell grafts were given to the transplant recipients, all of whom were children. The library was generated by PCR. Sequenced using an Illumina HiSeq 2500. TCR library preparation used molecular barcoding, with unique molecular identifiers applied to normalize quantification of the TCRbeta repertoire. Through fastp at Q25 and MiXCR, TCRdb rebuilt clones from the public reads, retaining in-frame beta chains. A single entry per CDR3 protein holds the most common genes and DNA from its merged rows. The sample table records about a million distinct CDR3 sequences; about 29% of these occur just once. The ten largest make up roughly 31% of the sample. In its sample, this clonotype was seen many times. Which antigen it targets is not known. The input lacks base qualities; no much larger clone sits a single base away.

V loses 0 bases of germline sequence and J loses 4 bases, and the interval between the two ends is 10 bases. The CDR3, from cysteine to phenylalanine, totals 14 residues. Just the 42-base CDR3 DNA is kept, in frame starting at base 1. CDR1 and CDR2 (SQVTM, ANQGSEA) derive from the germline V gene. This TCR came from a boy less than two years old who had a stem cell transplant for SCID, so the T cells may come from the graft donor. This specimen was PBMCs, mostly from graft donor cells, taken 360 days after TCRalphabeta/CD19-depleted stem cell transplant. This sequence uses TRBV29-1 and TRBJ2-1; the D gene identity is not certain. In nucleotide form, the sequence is TGCAGCGTTGAAGATGGTGGACGGTACAATGAGCAGTTCTTC. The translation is CSVEDGGRYNEQFF.